This entry concerns a single TCR beta chain. What it binds is not known. The data stem from a study of T cell responses to AZD1222 COVID-19 vaccine. Generated by immunoSEQ multiplex PCR, the TCRdb table keeps only in-frame clones and is missing some. Of about 160,000 clones detected, roughly nine tenths appear once; the ten largest clones hold approximately 5.1%. Germline V gene lookup returns CDR1 LNHDA and CDR2 SQIVND (reference sequence). The CDR3 length is 15 residues. The ends lost 3 bases at V and 4 bases at J; junction bases unmatched: 9. Study-wide results and caveats: Samples come after the peak T cell response, not at day 14. Clonal diversity may have been underestimated, and the donors were mostly white British, with more females than males. Seropositive status at baseline applied to only six AZD1222 recipients. Spike-wide vaccine-associated CD4 TCRs dominated at 160-218 and 743-854.

The receptor's source is an adult in good health. The sequenced sample was peripheral blood, obtained on day 0 of AZD1222 vaccination. V usage is TRBV19 and J usage is TRBJ2-7, with TRBD2 identical over 7 bases. The CDR3 spells CASSIRGGSGYEQYF. DNA for the CDR3: TGTGCCAGTAGTATCCGTGGCGGGAGTGGATACGAGCAGTACTTC.